Presented here are 23 T cell receptor beta chains from one specimen sequenced in a study of OX40 agonist ivuxolimab in advanced cancers. Libraries came from the immunoSEQ multiplex PCR assay. TCRdb holds this immuneACCESS table with in-frame rearrangements only. Some clones are missing; in checked studies, unresolved V genes explain under half, and the rest has no known cause. Counted in this sample were roughly 66,000 clones; around four fifths of them appeared once. The ten largest account for 2% to 2.5% of the sample. The material sequenced was CD4+ or CD8+ T cells sorted from blood, taken in a trial of the OX40 agonist ivuxolimab. The receptors were sampled from an adult with an advanced solid tumor such as melanoma, head and neck, liver or kidney cancer.

This rearrangement joins TRBV7-6 to TRBJ2-1; 8 positions agree with TRBD2. Germline V lookup: CDR1 SGHVS, CDR2 FNYEAQ. The CDR3 contains 15 residues. J gave up 5 bases and V 3 bases, and 6 bases lay outside the gene matches. This CDR3 reads CASSFSGDSNNEQFF. CDR3 sequence (DNA): TGTGCCAGCAGCTTTAGCGGGGATAGTAACAATGAGCAGTTCTTC.

The V call is TRBV10-3, the J call TRBJ1-1, with D possibly matching TRBD1 (5 bases). The CDR3 is made up of 14 amino acids. Germline V lookup: CDR1 ENHRY, CDR2 SYGVKD. The germline V and J ends were trimmed by 6 bases and 1 base, with 12 bases remaining between them. The CDR3: CAIRAGSGNTEAFF. In DNA form, the CDR3 reads TGTGCCATCAGAGCAGGGTCTGGGAACACTGAAGCTTTCTTT.

V and J are TRBV1 and TRBJ1-1; the D call TRBD1 from the table was never checked on the DNA. TRBV1 is a known pseudogene. The CDR3 is 16 amino acids. CDR3 residues: CTSSQDAGTGDTEAFF. The CDR3, as DNA: TGCACCAGCAGCCAAGATGCCGGGACAGGGGATACTGAAGCTTTCTTT.

As to this clone: Other DNA sequences within the sample encode an identical CDR3. The rearrangement links TRBV4-2 to TRBJ1-1, with D tentatively TRBD1 (5 bases). The CDR3 consists of 14 residues. V was trimmed by 1 base and J by 0 bases, leaving 6 bases between them. Looked up from germline, CDR1 is LGHNA and CDR2 is YNFKEQ. The CDR3 spells CASSQGQLNTEAFF. The CDR3 DNA reads as TGTGCCAGCAGCCAAGGACAGTTGAACACTGAAGCTTTCTTT.

The count of this clone is one. V is TRBV30 and J is TRBJ2-7; D may match TRBD1 or TRBD2 (5 bases each). CDR1 and CDR2 from the germline V gene are GTSNPN and SVGIG (reference sequence). Trimming pared 3 bases from V and 3 bases from J, leaving 15 bases between. The CDR3 extends over 14 amino acids. CDR3 DNA sequence: TGTGCCTGGAGCGGGGCAGGACTCAACTACGAGCAGTACTTC. Translation: CAWSGAGLNYEQYF.

J is TRBJ2-3 and V is TRBV7-2; perhaps TRBD2 as D (6 bases). This CDR3 has 16 amino acids. V gave up 5 bases and J gave up 2 bases, with 17 bases separating them. Germline CDR1 reads SGHTA; CDR2 reads FQGNSA. CDR3: CASSLIGGVFTDTQYF. CDR3 bases: TGTGCCAGCAGCCTCATCGGGGGAGTCTTCACAGATACGCAGTATTTT.

This sequence joins TRBV19 and TRBJ2-7, with 7 bases fitting TRBD1. Germline V CDR1 and CDR2: LNHDA, SQIVND (reference sequence). This CDR3 comprises 14 residues. Trimming at V came to 6 bases and at J to 3 bases, leaving 8 bases not matched to a gene. The CDR3 reads CASSQKTGLYEQYF. Here the CDR3 DNA reads TGTGCCAGTAGCCAAAAGACAGGGCTCTACGAGCAGTACTTC.

This clone was detected ten times or more. This chain uses TRBV14 with TRBJ2-5; D may correspond to TRBD1 or TRBD2 (5 bases each). Trimming took off 0 bases at V and 5 bases at J, with 16 bases between the two ends. Germline V gives CDR1 SGHDN, CDR2 FVKESK. This CDR3 region has 16 residues. The CDR3: CASSQESYSWGETQYF. The CDR3 nucleotides are TGTGCCAGCAGCCAAGAGTCGTACAGTTGGGGGGAGACCCAGTACTTC.

The table lists this clone with a count of one. This chain joins TRBV10-1 and TRBJ1-1, with 9 positions matching TRBD1. V was pared by 0 bases and J by 4 bases, with 3 bases of the junction left unmatched. This CDR3 has 15 residues. Per the germline V gene, CDR1 is WNHNN and CDR2 is SYGVQD (reference sequence). CDR3 protein: CASSESTGGITEAFF. DNA for the CDR3: TGCGCCAGCAGTGAGTCGACAGGGGGAATCACTGAAGCTTTCTTT.

This chain links TRBV5-1 with TRBJ1-2; 9 bases map to TRBD1. Trimming cost V 4 bases and J 4 bases; bases outside gene matches: 11. CDR3 length: 16 residues. Germline assignment: CDR1 SGHRS and CDR2 YFSETQ. Here the CDR3 reads CASSPESGTGSYGYTF. In DNA, the CDR3 is TGCGCCAGCAGCCCCGAATCCGGGACAGGGTCCTATGGCTACACCTTC.

This chain uses TRBV6-1 with TRBJ2-7; 8 nucleotides line up with TRBD1. Germline V CDR1 and CDR2: MNHNS, SASEGT. J gave up 10 bases and V 2 bases, and 19 bases lay outside the gene matches. This CDR3 comprises 17 residues. This CDR3 reads CASSETPAARQGLKQYF. CDR3 nucleotides: TGTGCCAGCAGTGAAACTCCCGCTGCGAGACAGGGGTTAAAACAGTACTTC.

The chain combines TRBV15 with TRBJ2-1; TRBD2 is a possible D gene (6 bases). Germline lookup yields CDR1 LNHNV and CDR2 YYDKDF (reference sequence). The V end was cut by 0 bases, the J end by 0 bases, with 12 bases between. CDR3 length: 17 residues. As DNA, the CDR3 is TGTGCCACCAGCAGAGATTCTAGCGTGAACTCCTACAATGAGCAGTTCTTC. Protein product: CATSRDSSVNSYNEQFF.

The chain links TRBV27 to TRBJ2-1; 8 nucleotides match TRBD2. Germline V gene sequence: CDR1 MNHEY, CDR2 SMNVEV (reference sequence). This CDR3 is 15 amino acids long. The ends lost 2 bases at V and 2 bases at J; junction bases unmatched: 2. CDR3 residues: CASSLGSGAYNEQFF. As DNA, the CDR3 is TGTGCCAGCAGTTTAGGTAGCGGGGCCTACAATGAGCAGTTCTTC.

The chain links TRBV14 to TRBJ2-1; tentative D call: TRBD1 (6 bases). CDR1 and CDR2 (germline): SGHDN, FVKESK. Trimming took off 0 bases at V and 8 bases at J, with 14 bases between the two ends. This CDR3 is 15 amino acids long. Written as DNA, the CDR3 is TGTGCCAGCAGCCAAGAGAGATTCAGGGGTTATGAGCAGTTCTTC. It encodes CASSQERFRGYEQFF.

This clone was seen only a few times. The V call is TRBV19, the J call TRBJ1-4; 10 positions match TRBD1. Germline-derived CDR1 and CDR2 are LNHDA and SQIVND (reference sequence). Trimming cost V 7 bases and J 8 bases; bases outside gene matches: 4. This CDR3 has 13 amino acids. The CDR3 is CASNGQGGEKLFF. The CDR3 DNA is TGTGCCAGTAACGGACAGGGGGGAGAAAAACTGTTTTTT.

The J gene is TRBJ1-3, the V gene TRBV29-1, with 8 nucleotides matching TRBD1. Germline CDR1 and CDR2: SQVTM and ANQGSEA. Trimming removed 8 bases from V and 4 bases from J; junction bases left unmatched: 7. This CDR3 is 13 amino acids long. The CDR3 nucleotides are TGCAGCACTCGGACAGGGAGCGGAAACACCATATATTTT. Its protein is CSTRTGSGNTIYF.

The chain is built from TRBV7-9 and TRBJ2-1; D uncertain. V dropped 6 bases and J dropped 8 bases, with 11 bases sitting between them. CDR1 and CDR2 from the germline V gene are SEHNR and FQNEAQ (reference sequence). This CDR3 region has 12 residues. The CDR3 region has the DNA TGTGCCAGCAGAGCCGAAGGCGATGAGCAGTTCTTC. Amino acids: CASRAEGDEQFF.

DNA for the CDR3: TGTGCCATTACGGGACAGACGAACACTGAAGCTTTCTTT. This encodes CAITGQTNTEAFF. The chain is built from TRBV10-3 and TRBJ1-1; 7 nucleotides align to TRBD1. With V trimmed by 9 bases and J by 1 base, 5 bases remained unmatched. The length of the CDR3 is 13 residues. Germline V gene lookup returns CDR1 ENHRY and CDR2 SYGVKD.

The chain couples TRBV5-6 to TRBJ2-3, with D possibly being TRBD2 (6 bases). Germline CDR1 reads SGHDT; CDR2 reads YYEEEE. Trimming left V 3 bases short and J 1 base short, with 12 bases between. The CDR3 sequence is 15 residues long. The CDR3 DNA reads TGTGCCAGCAGCTGGGCTAGCGACCGCACAGATACGCAGTATTTT. It codes for CASSWASDRTDTQYF.

This chain joins TRBV27 and TRBJ1-4; D is ambiguous. The germline gives CDR1 MNHEY, CDR2 SMNVEV (reference sequence). The CDR3 sequence is 14 residues long. The V and J ends lost 6 bases and 1 base respectively, with 9 bases between them. CDR3 in DNA: TGTGCCAGCAGGCACTCGAAAACTAATGAAAAACTGTTTTTT. Amino acids: CASRHSKTNEKLFF.

In its sample, this clone was seen a few times. V is TRBV2 and J is TRBJ1-2; no definite D call. V lost 7 bases to trimming and J lost 2 bases, with 11 bases between them. CDR3 length: 13 residues. Germline V gives CDR1 SNHLY, CDR2 FYNNEI. The CDR3 coding sequence is TGTGCCAGCACTAGGACCGTGAACTATGGCTACACCTTC. Residues: CASTRTVNYGYTF.

The chain couples TRBV5-1 to TRBJ2-2; D gene unclear. This CDR3 spans 16 amino acids. Trimming removed 0 bases at V and 0 bases at J, with 9 bases between. The germline V gene has CDR1 SGHRS and CDR2 YFSETQ. CDR3 in amino acids: CASSLAVDSNTGELFF. The CDR3 bases are TGCGCCAGCAGCTTGGCCGTCGACTCGAACACCGGGGAGCTGTTTTTT.

The chain uses TRBV7-2 and TRBJ1-2; 10 bases line up with TRBD1. V shed 1 base and J 14 bases; nucleotides not matched to a gene: 4. CDR3 length: 12 residues. The germline gives CDR1 SGHTA, CDR2 FQGNSA. CDR3 sequence reads: CASSLVGTGETF. The DNA for the CDR3 is TGTGCCAGCAGCTTAGTTGGGACAGGGGAAACCTTC.